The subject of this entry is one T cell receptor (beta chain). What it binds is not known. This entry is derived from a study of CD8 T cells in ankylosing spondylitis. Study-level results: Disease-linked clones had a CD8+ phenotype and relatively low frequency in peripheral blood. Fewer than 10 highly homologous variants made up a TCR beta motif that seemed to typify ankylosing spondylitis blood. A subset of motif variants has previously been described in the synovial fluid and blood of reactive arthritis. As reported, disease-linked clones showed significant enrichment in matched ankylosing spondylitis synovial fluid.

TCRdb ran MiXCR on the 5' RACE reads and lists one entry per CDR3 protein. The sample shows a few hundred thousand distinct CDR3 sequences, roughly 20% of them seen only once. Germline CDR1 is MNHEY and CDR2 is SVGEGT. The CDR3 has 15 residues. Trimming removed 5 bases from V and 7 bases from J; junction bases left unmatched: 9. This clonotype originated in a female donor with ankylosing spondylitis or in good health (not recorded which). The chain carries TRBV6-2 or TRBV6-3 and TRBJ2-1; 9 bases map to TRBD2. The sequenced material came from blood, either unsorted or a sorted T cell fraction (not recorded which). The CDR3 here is CASSTQREARNEQFF. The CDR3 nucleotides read TGTGCCAGCAGTACACAGCGGGAGGCAAGGAATGAGCAGTTCTTC.